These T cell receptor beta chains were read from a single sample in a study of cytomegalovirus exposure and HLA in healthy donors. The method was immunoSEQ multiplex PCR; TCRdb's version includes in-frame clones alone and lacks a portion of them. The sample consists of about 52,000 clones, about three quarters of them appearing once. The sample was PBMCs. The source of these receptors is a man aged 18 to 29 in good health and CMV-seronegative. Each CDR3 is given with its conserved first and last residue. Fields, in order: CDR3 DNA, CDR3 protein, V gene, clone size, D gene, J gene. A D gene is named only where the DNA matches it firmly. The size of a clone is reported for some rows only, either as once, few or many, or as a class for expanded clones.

TGTGCCAGCAGTGACACTAGCGGGAGCACCGGGGAGCTGTTTTTT	CASSDTSGSTGELFF	TRBV6-4	medium-sized	TRBD2	TRBJ2-2
TGCAGCGCGACAGGGACTGGAAACACCATATATTTT	CSATGTGNTIYF	TRBV29-1	few	TRBD1	TRBJ1-3
TGCGCCAGCAGTGAAGCGGGTGTATATGAGCAGTTCTTC	CASSEAGVYEQFF	TRBV10-2	NA	NA	TRBJ2-1
TGTGCCAGCAGTTCCGGAGGGCCTCCCGGGGGGACCCAGTACTTC	CASSSGGPPGGTQYF	TRBV28	NA	NA	TRBJ2-5
TGTGCCTGGAGTCCGGAAGGGGCGCCTAACTATGGCTACACCTTC	CAWSPEGAPNYGYTF	TRBV30	few	NA	TRBJ1-2
TGTGCCAGCAGTTACTCGACAGCCCAAGAGACCCAGTACTTC	CASSYSTAQETQYF	TRBV6-5	NA	NA	TRBJ2-5
TGTGCCATCAGTGAAGGCGGGAGACTTGTAAATGAGCAGTTCTTC	CAISEGGRLVNEQFF	TRBV10-3	once	TRBD2	TRBJ2-1
TGTGCCAGCAGCCCCTTAGCGGGAGCAGGGTACGAGCAGTACTTC	CASSPLAGAGYEQYF	TRBV11-2	NA	TRBD2	TRBJ2-7
TGCGCCAGCAGCCAAGACTTTAGCGGGAGGGCCTACAATGAGCAGTTCTTC	CASSQDFSGRAYNEQFF	TRBV4-1	few	TRBD2	TRBJ2-1
TGTGCCAGCAGCCTAAACGATCCCGGGACAGGGGTCGATGGCTACACCTTC	CASSLNDPGTGVDGYTF	TRBV7-8	NA	TRBD1	TRBJ1-2
TGTGCCAGCAGCTTAGGACAGGGGGCTAACTATGGCTACACCTTC	CASSLGQGANYGYTF	TRBV7-2	NA	TRBD1	TRBJ1-2
TGTGCCAGCAGTAACGGACAGGGGGTTATCAGGCCCCAGCATTTT	CASSNGQGVIRPQHF	TRBV6-6	few	TRBD1	TRBJ1-5
TGTGCCAGCCAGGGTAGGACTGAAGCTTTCTTT	CASQGRTEAFF	TRBV19	NA	NA	TRBJ1-1
TGTGCCAGCAGCGCTACTAGCGGTGGCGGGGAGCTGTTTTTT	CASSATSGGGELFF	TRBV7-7	NA	TRBD2	TRBJ2-2
TGCAGCGTCGATAAACCGGGACTAGCGGATAGGTATTTT	CSVDKPGLADRYF	TRBV29-1	few	TRBD2	TRBJ2-3
TGCGCCAGCAGCCCGACGGGAGAGGGAGGGACTGAAGCTTTCTTT	CASSPTGEGGTEAFF	TRBV5-1	NA	NA	TRBJ1-1
TGCGCCAGCAGCCAGGACCCGGGACAGGCATACAATGAGCAGTTCTTC	CASSQDPGQAYNEQFF	TRBV4-3	NA	TRBD1	TRBJ2-1
TGCGCCAGCAGCGGGGACAGGCCCACCTACGAGCAGTACTTC	CASSGDRPTYEQYF	TRBV10-1	NA	TRBD1	TRBJ2-7
TGTGCCAGCAGATACAACAGGGTTGCCGGGGAGCTGTTTTTT	CASRYNRVAGELFF	TRBV28	once	NA	TRBJ2-2
TGCGCCAGCAGCCAAACAAGCTCCTACGAGCAGTACTTC	CASSQTSSYEQYF	TRBV4-1	NA	NA	TRBJ2-7
TGCAGCGTTGGAAGGCTCGGGACACAGAACACTGAAGCTTTCTTT	CSVGRLGTQNTEAFF	TRBV29-1	NA	NA	TRBJ1-1
TGTGCCAGCAGCGTACAGGGTTTGGGAAATCAGCCCCAGCATTTT	CASSVQGLGNQPQHF	TRBV5-4	medium-sized	NA	TRBJ1-5
TGTGCCAGCAGCTGGACAGCGGGGTACGAGCAGTACTTC	CASSWTAGYEQYF	TRBV2	NA	NA	TRBJ2-7
TGTGCCAGCAGTTACTCCCGGGACAGGGGTAACTATGGCTACACCTTC	CASSYSRDRGNYGYTF	TRBV6-6	few	TRBD1	TRBJ1-2
TGCAGCGCTCTCCCCTACAATGAGCAGTTCTTC	CSALPYNEQFF	TRBV29-1	NA	NA	TRBJ2-1
TGCGCCAGCAGTTACACAGGGCTCCTCGAGACCCAGTACTTC	CASSYTGLLETQYF	TRBV5-1	NA	NA	TRBJ2-5
TGTGCCAGCAGCGACAGGACCTATGAGACCCAGTACTTC	CASSDRTYETQYF	TRBV6-5	few	NA	TRBJ2-5
TGTGCCTGGAGTTCCCCAGGGGCGAAAGCCTACGAGCAGTACTTC	CAWSSPGAKAYEQYF	TRBV30	NA	NA	TRBJ2-7
TGTGCCAGCAGTTACTCCAGGTGGGATACGCAGTATTTT	CASSYSRWDTQYF	TRBV6-5	few	NA	TRBJ2-3
TGTGCCAGCAGTTTGCAGGGACTGGACACTGAAGCTTTCTTT	CASSLQGLDTEAFF	TRBV28	NA	NA	TRBJ1-1
TGTGCCAGCAGCTTAGAGGCAGGAGGTCAGCCCCAGCATTTT	CASSLEAGGQPQHF	TRBV7-8	NA	NA	TRBJ1-5
TGTGCCAGCAGTTCACTCTTAGCGAGAAGCTCCTACAATGAGCAGTTCTTC	CASSSLLARSSYNEQFF	TRBV28	NA	NA	TRBJ2-1
TGTGCCAGCAGCTTCGGGCAGGAGGGCACTGAAGCTTTCTTT	CASSFGQEGTEAFF	TRBV7-6	NA	NA	TRBJ1-1
TGTGCCAGCAGCTTAGTGGCCATCCGCTACGAGCAGTACTTC	CASSLVAIRYEQYF	TRBV11-2	NA	NA	TRBJ2-7
TGTGCCTTCCGGGACAGTCGGAACTACGAGCAGTACTTC	CAFRDSRNYEQYF	TRBV30	NA	TRBD1	TRBJ2-7
TGTGCCATCAGGGACATCTCCTACGAGCAGTACTTC	CAIRDISYEQYF	TRBV10-3	NA	NA	TRBJ2-7
TGTGCCAGCAGCTTAGCCCTCGGGACTAGCGGGAGGACCTCCTACGAGCAGTACTTC	CASSLALGTSGRTSYEQYF	TRBV11-2	NA	TRBD2	TRBJ2-7
TGTGCCAGCAGTCCCGACCAGGGGATCACTGAAGCTTTCTTT	CASSPDQGITEAFF	TRBV27	NA	NA	TRBJ1-1
TGTGCCAGCAGCTTAAACATGTACGAGCAGTACTTC	CASSLNMYEQYF	TRBV7-6	NA	NA	TRBJ2-7
TGTGCCACCAGCAGAGATCATCTGAGGGAGTATTTT	CATSRDHLREYF	TRBV15	NA	NA	TRBJ2-3
TGTGCCAGCAGAACTAGCGCTAGCACAGATACGCAGTATTTT	CASRTSASTDTQYF	TRBV6-5	NA	TRBD2	TRBJ2-3
TGTGCCAGCAGTTCCAACAACGAAGCCTACGAGCAGTACTTC	CASSSNNEAYEQYF	TRBV6-5	NA	NA	TRBJ2-7
TGCGCCAGCCAACTAGCGGGAGGAGAGACCCAGTACTTC	CASQLAGGETQYF	TRBV10-2	NA	TRBD2	TRBJ2-5
TGCGCCAGCAGCCAAGATCATACAGGGGCTACCTACGAGCAGTACTTC	CASSQDHTGATYEQYF	TRBV4-1	NA	TRBD1	TRBJ2-7
TGCAGTGACGGGGACACTGAAGCTTTCTTT	CSDGDTEAFF	TRBV29-1	once	NA	TRBJ1-1
TGTGCCAGCAGCCAAGATTCGTCTAGCGGCAATGAGCAGTTCTTC	CASSQDSSSGNEQFF	TRBV14	few	TRBD2	TRBJ2-1
TGTGCCAGCAGCCGCGGGACGGATGAAAAACTGTTTTTT	CASSRGTDEKLFF	TRBV14	once	NA	TRBJ1-4
TGTGCCTGGAGTGGTGTTTATCCTATGGAGGAAAAACTGTTTTTT	CAWSGVYPMEEKLFF	TRBV30	NA	NA	TRBJ1-4
TGTGCCTGGAGGCCGGACTATGGCTACACCTTC	CAWRPDYGYTF	TRBV30	NA	NA	TRBJ1-2
TGCGCCAGCAGTATGCATGACATAAGGAACACTGAAGCTTTCTTT	CASSMHDIRNTEAFF	TRBV5-1	NA	NA	TRBJ1-1
TGTGCCAGCAGTTTTTCGGGGTTTGAGTATTTT	CASSFSGFEYF	TRBV27	few	NA	TRBJ2-3
TGCGCCAGCAGCCAAGATTCTCGACAGGGGTTCGAAAAACTGTTTTTT	CASSQDSRQGFEKLFF	TRBV4-3	once	TRBD1	TRBJ1-4
TGCGCCAGCAGCTTCGGGGACTACCTTGACAATGAGCAGTTCTTC	CASSFGDYLDNEQFF	TRBV5-1	NA	TRBD2	TRBJ2-1
TGTGCCAGCAGCTTAACCGGGGGAATGAACACTGAAGCTTTCTTT	CASSLTGGMNTEAFF	TRBV9	NA	NA	TRBJ1-1
TGTGCCAGCAGGCGGGACGGCACCACAGATACGCAGTATTTT	CASRRDGTTDTQYF	TRBV2	NA	NA	TRBJ2-3
TGTGCCAGCAGTGAATTCCGGAGGGGGCAAGGAGAAAAACTGTTTTTT	CASSEFRRGQGEKLFF	TRBV25-1	NA	TRBD1	TRBJ1-4
TGCAGCGTTCTCTTGACAGGGATGGATGAAAAACTGTTTTTT	CSVLLTGMDEKLFF	TRBV29-1	NA	TRBD1	TRBJ1-4